Below are 29 T cell receptor beta chains sequenced from a single sample in a study of blood T cells in healthy people across ages (dated by TCRdb to the mid-2010s). Libraries were built with 5' RACE. Sequencing used an Illumina HiSeq 2500. A second about 6 to 11 cycle PCR used a sample-barcoded 5' primer and a J-beta primer mix. The public reads were reprocessed in TCRdb via fastp at Q25 and MiXCR, keeping in-frame beta chains. Identical CDR3 proteins give one entry, which carries the most common genes and DNA. The sample contains 700,000 or so distinct CDR3 sequences, 35% to 50% of them found a single time. The ten largest clones take up roughly 30% of the sample. Input material: blood. These TCRs come from an older man in good health.

The chain combines TRBV12-3 or TRBV12-4 with TRBJ2-7, with 8 nucleotides matching TRBD2. Germline trimming cut 5 bases from V and 1 base from J; bases unmatched to any gene: 4. The CDR3 consists of 14 residues. The DNA of the CDR3 is TGTGCCAGCAGTCGGGGGGGGCCATCCTACGAGCAGTACTTC. This translates into CASSRGGPSYEQYF.

There are a few counts of this clonotype. The chain recombines TRBV10-3 with TRBJ2-5; D perhaps matches TRBD1 (5 bases). The J call may be incorrect, as the DNA end agrees better with TRBJ2-7. Germline V gives CDR1 ENHRY, CDR2 SYGVKD. The CDR3 totals 14 residues. CDR3: CAIKPTEINYEQYF. In DNA, the CDR3 is TGTGCCATCAAGCCGACAGAAATTAATTACGAGCAGTACTTC.

This chain links TRBV18 with TRBJ2-5; no clear D. Germline V gene data show CDR1 as KGHSH and CDR2 as LQKENI. Trimming stripped 6 bases from V and 5 bases from J, with 10 bases between. The CDR3 extends over 12 amino acids. The CDR3 nucleotides are TGTGCCAGCTCCGACTTCGGTGAGACCCAGTACTTC. The encoded protein is CASSDFGETQYF. Together with reference TRBV18 and TRBJ2-5, the CDR3 gives the full variable domain: NAGVMQNPRHLVRRRGQEARLRCSPMKGHSHVYWYRQLPEEGLKFMVYLQKENIIDESGMPKERFSAEFPKEGPSILRIQQVVRGDSAAYFCASSDFGETQYFGPGTRLLVL.

This clonotype has a single count. The chain links TRBV12-3 or TRBV12-4 to TRBJ2-7; 7 bases are shared with TRBD1. V was clipped by 7 bases and J by 7 bases; unmatched bases: 16. CDR3 size: 15 residues. This CDR3 reads CASTSTGSSYNEQYF. CDR3 nucleotide sequence: TGTGCCAGCACCTCGACAGGGTCCTCCTACAATGAGCAGTACTTC.

The chain recombines TRBV6-6 with TRBJ1-2; 11 bases are shared with TRBD1. CDR1 is MNHNY, CDR2 SVGAGI, per germline (reference sequence). The junction had 9 bases not matched to a gene; V was cut back by 5 bases and J by 7 bases. The CDR3 spans 15 residues. In DNA, the CDR3 is TGTGCCAGCAGTCCGTCCGGACAGGGGGCGAGTGGCTACACCTTC. Protein product: CASSPSGQGASGYTF.

The CDR3 DNA is TGCAGCGTTGATTTCGGGACAGGGCCCTACGAGCAGTACTTC. Translated: CSVDFGTGPYEQYF. V is TRBV29-1 and J is TRBJ2-7; TRBD1 aligns across 9 bases. V lost 3 bases and J lost 2; bases outside the gene matches: 5. The CDR3 has 14 residues. Germline CDR1 SQVTM, CDR2 ANQGSEA.

This clonotype occurred a few times. This chain uses TRBV30 with TRBJ2-4; possible D gene TRBD2, 5 bases. This CDR3 spans 10 amino acids. The V gene's germline CDR1 is GTSNPN and CDR2 SVGIG (reference sequence). V was clipped by 1 base and J by 13 bases, with 8 bases between them. This CDR3 reads CAWSDREQYF. The CDR3 DNA follows: TGTGCCTGGAGTGATAGGGAGCAGTACTTC.

The chain uses TRBV27 and TRBJ2-1; 9 bases align to TRBD2. This CDR3 comprises 19 residues. CDR1 MNHEY and CDR2 SMNVEV come from the germline V gene (reference sequence). V was clipped by 3 bases and J by 0 bases; unmatched bases: 12. CDR3 loop: CASSLSPGTSLSSYNEQFF. The CDR3 DNA is TGTGCCAGCAGTTTGTCCCCCGGGACTAGCCTAAGCTCCTACAATGAGCAGTTCTTC.

With respect to this clonotype: This may come from a read error, since a much larger clone is one base off. This chain connects TRBV4-1 to TRBJ1-5, with D possibly TRBD1 on 6 matching bases. The germline V gene has CDR1 MGHRA and CDR2 YSYEKL. The CDR3 is made up of 14 amino acids. CDR3 sequence (DNA): TGCGCCAGCAGCTCTACAGGGCCCAATCGGCCCCAGCATTTT. It encodes CASSSTGPNRPQHF.

This clonotype was counted many times. This sequence joins TRBV7-2 and TRBJ2-1; 14 bases line up with TRBD2. Germline loops: CDR1 SGHTA, CDR2 FQGNSA. The CDR3 consists of 22 residues. After removal of 0 bases from V and 0 bases from J, the junction contained 13 bases not matched to a gene. CDR3 DNA sequence: TGTGCCAGCAGCTTAGCTTCGACTAGCGGGAGGGTTATGTCCTACTCCTACAATGAGCAGTTCTTC. It encodes CASSLASTSGRVMSYSYNEQFF.

The CDR3 sequence is CAWSPPGPLYEQYF. In DNA form, the CDR3 reads TGTGCCTGGAGCCCCCCGGGACCCCTATACGAGCAGTACTTC. This chain links TRBV30 with TRBJ2-4, with D perhaps being TRBD1 or TRBD2 (5 bases each). The better agreement between TRBJ2-7 and the DNA end casts doubt on the J call. Germline V CDR1 and CDR2: GTSNPN, SVGIG (reference sequence). This CDR3 has 14 residues.

This chain links TRBV7-6 with TRBJ2-1; unclear D gene. CDR1 is SGHVS, CDR2 FNYEAQ, per germline. V was clipped by 4 bases and J by 0 bases, with 10 bases between them. This CDR3 has 15 amino acids. In nucleotides, the CDR3 is TGTGCCAGCAGCTCCAGTGATGGCTCCTACAATGAGCAGTTCTTC. This codes for CASSSSDGSYNEQFF.

The J gene is TRBJ2-4, the V gene TRBV6-5; D gene unclear. V lost 2 bases to trimming and J lost 6 bases, with 11 bases between them. Germline CDR1 MNHEY, CDR2 SVGAGI. The CDR3 is 14 residues long. CDR3 amino acids: CASSYDPTRNIQYF. In nucleotides, the CDR3 is TGTGCCAGCAGTTACGACCCGACCCGAAACATTCAGTACTTC.

The sample holds many counts of this clonotype. At one end the junction does not follow the germline gene, possibly because of a read error. The chain combines TRBV10-1 with TRBJ2-3; 9 nucleotides align to TRBD2. CDR3 length: 14 amino acids. Germline V gives CDR1 WNHNN, CDR2 SYGVQD (reference sequence). In DNA form, the CDR3 reads TGTGCCAGCAGCCCGGGACTAGCAGCTGATACGCAGTATTTT. Encoded protein: CASSPGLAADTQYF.

Turning to this clonotype: Possible read error: a much larger clone is one base away. The chain employs TRBV2 and TRBJ1-2, with D unclear. The CDR3 has 15 residues. Germline-derived CDR1 and CDR2 are SNHLY and FYNNEI. V gave up 4 bases and J gave up 4 bases, with 16 bases separating them. CDR3 sequence reads: CASSAKGLSVYGYTF. CDR3 in DNA: TGTGCCAGCAGTGCCAAAGGGTTGTCTGTCTATGGCTACACCTTC.

The J gene is TRBJ2-1, the V gene TRBV27, with D perhaps TRBD2 (6 bases). Germline values: CDR1 MNHEY, CDR2 SMNVEV (reference sequence). The CDR3 is 15 amino acids. V lost 2 bases to trimming and J lost 6 bases, with 14 bases between them. The CDR3 sequence: CASSLILAAGNEQFF. Here the CDR3 DNA reads TGTGCCAGCAGTTTAATACTAGCAGCCGGCAATGAGCAGTTCTTC.

The chain joins TRBV7-9 to TRBJ1-2; tentative D call: TRBD1 (5 bases). CDR1 is SEHNR, CDR2 FQNEAQ, per germline (reference sequence). The CDR3 spans 16 residues. The V and J ends lost 5 bases and 8 bases respectively, with 24 bases between them. The CDR3 sequence: CASSEQTGTPGGGYTF. In nucleotides, the CDR3 is TGTGCCAGCAGCGAACAGACCGGGACGCCGGGGGGAGGCTACACCTTC.

The J gene is TRBJ2-7, the V gene TRBV29-1, with D possibly called TRBD1 or TRBD2 (6 bases each). CDR1 SQVTM and CDR2 ANQGSEA come from the germline V gene. The CDR3 is made up of 13 amino acids. V was shortened by 3 bases and J by 7 bases, with 16 bases between the two germline ends. The CDR3 sequence is CSVEAGGYNEQYF. The CDR3 region has the DNA TGCAGCGTTGAGGCCGGGGGCTACAATGAGCAGTACTTC.

This clonotype was seen ten or more times. This may stem from a read error, because a much larger clone lies one nucleotide away. This chain links TRBV5-6 with TRBJ2-7; D could derive from TRBD1 or TRBD2 (5 bases each). This CDR3 is 13 amino acids long. In germline, CDR1 is SGHDT, CDR2 YYEEEE. V was pared by 3 bases and J by 5 bases, with 12 bases between. The DNA for the CDR3 is TGTGCCAGCAGCTGCAGAGGGACGAACGAGCAGTACTTC. It specifies CASSCRGTNEQYF.

The table lists this clonotype with a count of one. This chain connects TRBV4-1 to TRBJ2-3; 13 bases line up with TRBD2. The germline V gene encodes CDR1 MGHRA and CDR2 YSYEKL. The CDR3 has 16 residues. V shed 2 bases and J 4 bases; nucleotides not matched to a gene: 3. CDR3 coding DNA: TGCGCCAGCAGCCAAAGGACTAGCGGGAGCTCAGATACGCAGTATTTT. Encoded protein: CASSQRTSGSSDTQYF.

As to this clonotype: A much larger clone differs by one base, so this may be a read error. This sequence joins TRBV25-1 and TRBJ2-7; no reliable D call. Germline lookup yields CDR1 MGHDK and CDR2 SYGVNS. Deletions cut 6 bases from V and 7 bases from J, with 13 bases between. This CDR3 contains 12 residues. CDR3 nucleotide sequence: TGTGCCAGCAGCGCTAGGGTCAATGAGCAGTACTTC. It yields the protein CASSARVNEQYF.

This clonotype showed up many times. The chain uses TRBV28 and TRBJ2-7; 11 bases are a match to TRBD2. Germline loops: CDR1 MDHEN, CDR2 SYDVKM. The CDR3 runs 14 residues. V was pared by 6 bases and J by 3 bases, with 4 bases of the junction left unmatched. The CDR3 sequence: CASSPTSGIYEQYF. CDR3 sequence (DNA): TGTGCCAGCAGCCCGACTAGCGGGATCTACGAGCAGTACTTC.

V usage is TRBV5-1 and J usage is TRBJ2-1; D possibly corresponds to TRBD2 (6 bases). The V end lost 4 bases, the J end lost 0 bases, and 14 bases lay between the germline ends. The CDR3 totals 16 residues. Looked up from germline, CDR1 is SGHRS and CDR2 is YFSETQ. This CDR3 reads CASSPGLASSYNEQFF. CDR3 sequence (DNA): TGCGCCAGCAGCCCGGGACTGGCCAGCTCCTACAATGAGCAGTTCTTC. The variable domain in full, completed from reference TRBV5-1 and TRBJ2-1, reads KAGVTQTPRYLIKTRGQQVTLSCSPISGHRSVSWYQQTPGQGLQFLFEYFSETQRNKGNFPGRFSGRQFSNSRSEMNVSTLELGDSALYLCASSPGLASSYNEQFFGPGTRLTVL.

The V and J genes are TRBV30 and TRBJ1-2, with 7 bases identical to TRBD1. The V gene's germline CDR1 is GTSNPN and CDR2 SVGIG (reference sequence). Losses at the gene ends were 3 bases for V and 4 bases for J; bases not matched to a gene: 2. The CDR3 sequence is 12 residues long. DNA of the CDR3: TGTGCCTGGAGCGGGACAGCCTATGGCTACACCTTC. This codes for CAWSGTAYGYTF.

This chain joins TRBV12-3 or TRBV12-4 and TRBJ2-7; 13 bases match TRBD2. V dropped 6 bases and J dropped 12; count of bases not matched to a gene: 8. The CDR3 extends over 13 amino acids. The CDR3 nucleotides are TGTGCCAGCAGGGGGACTAGCGGGGACCACCGGTACTTC. This gives the protein CASRGTSGDHRYF.

Only a few counts were recorded for this clonotype. The chain has TRBV12-3 or TRBV12-4 and TRBJ1-1; D is unclear. Trimming shortened V by 5 bases and J by 3 bases, and 10 bases separated the two germline ends. This CDR3 comprises 13 residues. The CDR3, as DNA: TGTGCCAGCAGTCCAGATGGGGACACTGAAGCTTTCTTT. Amino acids: CASSPDGDTEAFF.

This clonotype was observed a few times. The V gene is TRBV4-3, the J gene TRBJ1-2, with D perhaps TRBD1 (5 bases). The germline V and J ends were trimmed by 1 base and 7 bases, with 16 bases remaining between them. From germline, CDR1 is LGHNA and CDR2 YSLEER. The CDR3 totals 15 residues. The CDR3 nucleotides read TGCGCCAGCAGCCAAGGGACAAGCTCAAGGCGTGGCTACACCTTC. It encodes CASSQGTSSRRGYTF.

This clonotype was seen a few times. The chain employs TRBV6-2 or TRBV6-3 and TRBJ2-5, with D possibly matching TRBD2 (6 bases). The V gene's germline CDR1 is MNHEY and CDR2 SVGEGT. V shed 4 bases and J shed 1 base, with 10 bases lying between them. This CDR3 contains 14 residues. CDR3 residues: CASSSGRTQETQYF. The CDR3 DNA sequence: TGTGCCAGCAGTTCCGGGAGAACCCAAGAGACCCAGTACTTC.

This clonotype has at least ten counts. V usage is TRBV4-2 and J usage is TRBJ2-5; D call uncertain. Germline assignment: CDR1 LGHNA and CDR2 YNFKEQ. V lost 1 base, J lost 7 bases, and 13 bases lay in between. The CDR3 runs 14 residues. This CDR3 reads CASSQGPATGTQYF. The CDR3 DNA reads as TGTGCCAGCAGCCAAGGGCCAGCTACGGGGACCCAGTACTTC.